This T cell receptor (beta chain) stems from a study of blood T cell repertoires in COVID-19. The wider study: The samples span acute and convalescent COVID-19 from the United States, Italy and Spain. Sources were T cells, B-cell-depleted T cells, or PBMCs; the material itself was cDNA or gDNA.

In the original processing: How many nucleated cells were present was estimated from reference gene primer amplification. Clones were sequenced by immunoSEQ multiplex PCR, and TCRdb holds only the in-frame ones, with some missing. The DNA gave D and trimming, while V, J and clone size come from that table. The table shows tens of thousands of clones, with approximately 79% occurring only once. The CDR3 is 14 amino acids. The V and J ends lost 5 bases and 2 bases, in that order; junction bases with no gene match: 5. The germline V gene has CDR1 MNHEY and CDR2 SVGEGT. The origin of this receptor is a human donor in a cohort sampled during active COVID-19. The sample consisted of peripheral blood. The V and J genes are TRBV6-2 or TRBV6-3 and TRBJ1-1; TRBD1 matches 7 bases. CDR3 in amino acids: CASSPGTVNTEAFF. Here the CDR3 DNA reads TGTGCCAGCAGTCCAGGGACAGTTAACACTGAAGCTTTCTTT.